Below are 14 T cell receptor beta chains sequenced from a single sample in a study of CD8 T cells in Susac syndrome. Random-hexamer reverse transcription was applied to about 0.5 to 1 ug RNA. TCRdb used MiXCR to reprocess the immunoSEQ multiplex PCR reads, holding one entry per CDR3 protein. The sample lists 100,000 to 150,000 distinct CDR3 sequences; 90% to 95% were seen once. The source material was CD8+ T cells from PBMCs. These receptors were taken from a human donor with multiple sclerosis.

This clonotype was seen only a few times. The genes are TRBV5-6 and TRBJ1-1; D ambiguous. The CDR3 covers 14 residues. V shed 0 bases and J shed 4 bases, with 10 bases lying between them. CDR1 is SGHDT, CDR2 YYEEEE, per germline. The chain's CDR3 is CASSLGRRVTEAFF. The CDR3 bases are TGTGCCAGCAGCTTGGGCAGGCGTGTCACTGAAGCTTTCTTT.

This chain joins TRBV20-1 and TRBJ1-2; 8 bases map to TRBD1. The CDR3 runs 12 residues. V shed 4 bases and J 8 bases; nucleotides not matched to a gene: 6. Germline CDR1 DFQATT, CDR2 SNEGSKA (reference sequence). The CDR3 spells CSATVTGDGYTF. The CDR3 DNA is TGCAGTGCTACAGTGACAGGGGACGGCTACACCTTC.

The V call is TRBV9, the J call TRBJ2-7; the D gene is possibly TRBD1 (5 bases). CDR1 SGDLS and CDR2 YYNGEE come from the germline V gene. The V and J ends lost 0 bases and 3 bases respectively, with 7 bases between them. The CDR3 runs 13 residues. The CDR3 DNA reads TGTGCCAGCAGCGTAGGTGACAGCTACGAGCAGTACTTC. This sequence encodes CASSVGDSYEQYF.

This rearrangement joins TRBV19 to TRBJ2-1; no clear D gene. This CDR3 comprises 14 residues. Germline lookup yields CDR1 LNHDA and CDR2 SQIVND (reference sequence). Deletions cut 4 bases from V and 6 bases from J, with 13 bases between. CDR3 in amino acids: CASSTEWQINEQFF. As DNA, the CDR3 is TGTGCCAGTAGTACGGAGTGGCAGATCAATGAGCAGTTCTTC.

The chain employs TRBV4-1 and TRBJ2-3; 14 bases are a match to TRBD2. Germline CDR1 and CDR2: MGHRA and YSYEKL. This CDR3 has 16 amino acids. The junction had 3 bases not matched to a gene; V was cut back by 5 bases and J by 2 bases. The CDR3 here is CASSWTSGGYTDTQYF. For the CDR3, the DNA is TGCGCCAGCAGCTGGACTAGCGGGGGGTACACAGATACGCAGTATTTT.

The chain uses TRBV13 and TRBJ1-2; the D is unclear. The germline CDR1 and CDR2 sequences are PRHDT and FYEKMQ (reference sequence). Trimming cost V 1 base and J 4 bases, with 7 bases left between them. The CDR3 has 13 residues. The CDR3, as DNA: TGTGCCAGCAGCTTAGAGAACGGCTATGGCTACACCTTC. Translated, it gives CASSLENGYGYTF.

The chain couples TRBV25-1 to TRBJ1-4; no clear D gene. The ends were cut back, 5 bases at V and 10 bases at J, with 14 bases in the middle. Germline V gene sequence: CDR1 MGHDK, CDR2 SYGVNS. The CDR3 loop spans 13 amino acids. For the CDR3, the DNA is TGTGCCAGCAGTTCCCGTGAGGGTGGAAAACTGTTTTTT. Its translation is CASSSREGGKLFF.

This chain connects TRBV24-1 to TRBJ2-1, with 7 bases matching TRBD1. Germline V CDR1 and CDR2: KGHDR, SFDVKD. Losses at the gene ends were 9 bases for V and 4 bases for J; bases not matched to a gene: 5. The CDR3 consists of 13 residues. The CDR3: CATCRDSYNEQFF. The CDR3 DNA is TGTGCCACCTGCCGGGACAGTTACAATGAGCAGTTCTTC.

The chain combines TRBV4-1 with TRBJ2-2; 10 bases map to TRBD2. V gave up 7 bases and J gave up 7 bases; unmatched junction bases: 9. The CDR3 covers 15 residues. Germline assignment: CDR1 MGHRA and CDR2 YSYEKL. This chain's CDR3 is CASNERGGPSGELFF. CDR3 coding DNA: TGCGCCAGCAACGAGCGGGGGGGCCCGAGCGGGGAGCTGTTTTTT.

This chain uses TRBV7-9 with TRBJ2-7, with D tentatively TRBD1 (5 bases). The germline gives CDR1 SEHNR, CDR2 FQNEAQ (reference sequence). The length of the CDR3 is 14 residues. V was clipped by 4 bases and J by 2 bases, with 12 bases between them. CDR3 in amino acids: CASSSRQLPYEQYV. The CDR3, as DNA: TGTGCCAGCAGCTCCCGACAGCTACCCTACGAGCAGTACGTC.

This chain uses TRBV27 with TRBJ2-2, with D unclear. The CDR3 extends over 14 amino acids. The V end was cut by 1 base, the J end by 8 bases, with 11 bases between. Germline CDR1 MNHEY, CDR2 SMNVEV (reference sequence). The CDR3 reads CASSLFSWGGELFF. In nucleotides, the CDR3 is TGTGCCAGCAGTTTATTTTCGTGGGGTGGGGAGCTGTTTTTT.

The V gene is TRBV24-1, the J gene TRBJ2-1; 8 bases are a match to TRBD2. The CDR3 totals 18 residues. Trimming took 2 bases from V and 10 from J; bases not matched to a gene: 18. The germline V gene encodes CDR1 KGHDR and CDR2 SFDVKD. Written as DNA, the CDR3 is TGTGCCACCAGTGATTCCCAACCCGCGGGACTAGTTTCTCGGGAGCAGTTCTTC. This codes for CATSDSQPAGLVSREQFF.

The chain uses TRBV5-4 and TRBJ2-1, with a weak D call TRBD2 (6 bases). CDR1 and CDR2 from the germline V gene are SGHNT and YYREEE (reference sequence). This CDR3 spans 14 amino acids. V lost 4 bases, J lost 7 bases, and 15 bases lay in between. The CDR3 reads CASSLSGLGNEQFF. CDR3 bases: TGTGCCAGCAGCCTTAGCGGTTTGGGGAATGAGCAGTTCTTC.

V gene TRBV13 combines with J gene TRBJ2-7; 8 bases are a match to TRBD1. CDR1 PRHDT and CDR2 FYEKMQ come from the germline V gene (reference sequence). This CDR3 contains 13 residues. The trim removed 5 bases at V and 3 bases at J, leaving 3 bases unmatched. CDR3 in DNA: TGTGCCAGCAGCCGCAGGGGGCACTACGAGCAGTACGTC. Translated: CASSRRGHYEQYV.